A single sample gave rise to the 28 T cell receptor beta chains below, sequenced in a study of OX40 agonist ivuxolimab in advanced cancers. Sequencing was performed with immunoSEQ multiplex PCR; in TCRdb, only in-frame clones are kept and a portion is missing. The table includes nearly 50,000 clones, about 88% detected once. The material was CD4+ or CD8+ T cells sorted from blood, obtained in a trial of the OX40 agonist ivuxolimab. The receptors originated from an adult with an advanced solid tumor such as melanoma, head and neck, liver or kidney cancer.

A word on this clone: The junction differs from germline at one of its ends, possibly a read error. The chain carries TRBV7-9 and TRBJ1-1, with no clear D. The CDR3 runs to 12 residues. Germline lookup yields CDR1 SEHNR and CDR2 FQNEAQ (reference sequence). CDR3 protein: CASSLGEAPVNF. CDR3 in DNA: TGTGCCAGCAGCTTAGGGGAGGCGCCCGTTAACTTT.

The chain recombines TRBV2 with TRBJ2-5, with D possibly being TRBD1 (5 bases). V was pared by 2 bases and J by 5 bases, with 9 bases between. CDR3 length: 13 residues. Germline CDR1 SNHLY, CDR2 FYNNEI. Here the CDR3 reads CASSEQGWETQYF. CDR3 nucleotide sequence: TGTGCCAGCAGTGAACAGGGTTGGGAGACCCAGTACTTC.

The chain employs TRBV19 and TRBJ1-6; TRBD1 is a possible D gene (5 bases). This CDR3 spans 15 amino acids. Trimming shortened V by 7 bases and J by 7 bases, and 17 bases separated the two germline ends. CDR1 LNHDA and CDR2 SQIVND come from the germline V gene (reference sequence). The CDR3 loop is CASTPSSGGNSPLHF. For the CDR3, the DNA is TGTGCCAGTACCCCAAGTTCGGGGGGGAATTCACCCCTCCACTTT.

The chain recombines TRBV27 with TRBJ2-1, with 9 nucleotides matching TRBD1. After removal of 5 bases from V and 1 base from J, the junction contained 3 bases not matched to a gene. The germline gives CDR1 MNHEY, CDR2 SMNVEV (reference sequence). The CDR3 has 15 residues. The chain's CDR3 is CASSGTGRSYNEQFF. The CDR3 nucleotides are TGTGCCAGCAGTGGGACAGGGCGGTCCTACAATGAGCAGTTCTTC.

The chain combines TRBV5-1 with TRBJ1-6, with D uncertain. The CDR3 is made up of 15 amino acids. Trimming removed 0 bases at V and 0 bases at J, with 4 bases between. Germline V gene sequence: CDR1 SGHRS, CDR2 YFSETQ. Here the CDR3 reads CASSLEYSYNSPLHF. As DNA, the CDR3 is TGCGCCAGCAGCTTGGAATACTCCTATAATTCACCCCTCCACTTT.

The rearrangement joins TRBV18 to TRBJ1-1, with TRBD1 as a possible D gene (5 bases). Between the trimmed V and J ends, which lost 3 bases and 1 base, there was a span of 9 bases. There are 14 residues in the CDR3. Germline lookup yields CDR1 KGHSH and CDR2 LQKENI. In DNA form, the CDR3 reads TGTGCCAGCTCACCTCGACAGAGGAACACTGAAGCTTTCTTT. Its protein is CASSPRQRNTEAFF.

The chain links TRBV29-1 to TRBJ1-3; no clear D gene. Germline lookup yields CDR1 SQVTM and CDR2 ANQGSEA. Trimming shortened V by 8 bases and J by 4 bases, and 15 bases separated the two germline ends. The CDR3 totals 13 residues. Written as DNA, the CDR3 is TGCAGCACCCGGCCTCTCTTCGGAAACACCATATATTTT. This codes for CSTRPLFGNTIYF.

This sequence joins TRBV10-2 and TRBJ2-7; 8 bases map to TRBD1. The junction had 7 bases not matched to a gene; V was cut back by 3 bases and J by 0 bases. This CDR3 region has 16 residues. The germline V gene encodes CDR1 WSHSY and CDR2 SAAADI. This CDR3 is CASSDSGTGFSYEQYF. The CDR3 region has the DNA TGCGCCAGCAGTGACTCCGGGACAGGCTTCTCCTACGAGCAGTACTTC.

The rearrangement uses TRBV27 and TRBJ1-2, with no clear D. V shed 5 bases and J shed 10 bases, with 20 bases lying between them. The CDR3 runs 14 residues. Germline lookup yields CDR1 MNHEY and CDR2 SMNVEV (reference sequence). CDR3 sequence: CASSLDRKLQVYTF. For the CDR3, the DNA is TGTGCCAGCAGTCTTGACCGCAAGTTGCAAGTCTACACCTTC.

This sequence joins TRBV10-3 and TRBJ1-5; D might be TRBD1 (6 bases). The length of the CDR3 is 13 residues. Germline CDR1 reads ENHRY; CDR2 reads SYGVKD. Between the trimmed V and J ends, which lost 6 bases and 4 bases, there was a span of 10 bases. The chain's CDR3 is CAIRSGVNQPQHF. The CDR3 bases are TGTGCCATCAGATCAGGGGTTAATCAGCCCCAGCATTTT.

CDR3 amino acids: CASSRVGQATSSYEQYF. CDR3 nucleotide sequence: TGTGCCAGCAGCCGTGTGGGCCAGGCGACAAGCTCCTACGAGCAGTACTTC. The chain employs TRBV11-2 and TRBJ2-7; D is unclear. CDR1 is SGHAT, CDR2 FQNNGV, per germline. The germline V and J ends were trimmed by 5 bases and 0 bases, with 20 bases remaining between them. This CDR3 comprises 17 residues.

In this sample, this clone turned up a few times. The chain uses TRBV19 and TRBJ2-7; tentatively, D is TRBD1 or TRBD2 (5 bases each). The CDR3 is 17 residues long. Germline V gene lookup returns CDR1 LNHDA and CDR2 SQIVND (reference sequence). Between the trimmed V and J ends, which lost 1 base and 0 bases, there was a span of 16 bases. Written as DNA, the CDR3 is TGTGCCAGTAGTATAGGTTCCGGGACGCGTAGCTCCTACGAGCAGTACTTC. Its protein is CASSIGSGTRSSYEQYF.

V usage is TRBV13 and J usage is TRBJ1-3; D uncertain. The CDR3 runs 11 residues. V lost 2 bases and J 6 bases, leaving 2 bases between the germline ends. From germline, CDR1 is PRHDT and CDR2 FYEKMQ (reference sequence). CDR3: CASSLQNTIYF. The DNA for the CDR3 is TGTGCCAGCAGCTTACAAAACACCATATATTTT.

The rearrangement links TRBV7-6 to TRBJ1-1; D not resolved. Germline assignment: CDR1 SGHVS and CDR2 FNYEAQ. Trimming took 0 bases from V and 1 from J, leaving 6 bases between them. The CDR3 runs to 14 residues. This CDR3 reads CASSLAEGNTEAFF. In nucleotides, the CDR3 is TGTGCCAGCAGCTTAGCTGAGGGGAACACTGAAGCTTTCTTT.

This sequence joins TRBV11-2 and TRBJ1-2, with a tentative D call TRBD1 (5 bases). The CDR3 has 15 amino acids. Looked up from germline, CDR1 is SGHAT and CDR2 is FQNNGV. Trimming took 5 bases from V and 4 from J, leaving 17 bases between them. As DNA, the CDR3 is TGTGCCAGCAGCGGCATCCGGGGACCTTTCTATGGCTACACCTTC. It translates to CASSGIRGPFYGYTF.

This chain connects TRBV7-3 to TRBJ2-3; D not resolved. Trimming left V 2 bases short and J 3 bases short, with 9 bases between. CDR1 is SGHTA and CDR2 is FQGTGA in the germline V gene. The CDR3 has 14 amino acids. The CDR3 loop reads CASSLVTKTDTQYF. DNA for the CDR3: TGTGCCAGCAGCTTAGTCACTAAAACAGATACGCAGTATTTT.

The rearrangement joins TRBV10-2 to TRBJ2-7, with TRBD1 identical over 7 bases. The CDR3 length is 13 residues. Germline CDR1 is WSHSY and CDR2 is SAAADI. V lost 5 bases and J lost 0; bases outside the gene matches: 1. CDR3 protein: CASSWDSSYEQYF. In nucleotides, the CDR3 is TGCGCCAGCAGTTGGGACAGCTCCTACGAGCAGTACTTC.

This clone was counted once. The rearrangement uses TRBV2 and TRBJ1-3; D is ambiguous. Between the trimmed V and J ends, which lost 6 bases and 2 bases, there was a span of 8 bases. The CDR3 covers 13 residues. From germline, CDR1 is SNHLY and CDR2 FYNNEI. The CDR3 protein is CASRVRAGNTIYF. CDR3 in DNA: TGTGCCAGCAGGGTGCGGGCTGGAAACACCATATATTTT.

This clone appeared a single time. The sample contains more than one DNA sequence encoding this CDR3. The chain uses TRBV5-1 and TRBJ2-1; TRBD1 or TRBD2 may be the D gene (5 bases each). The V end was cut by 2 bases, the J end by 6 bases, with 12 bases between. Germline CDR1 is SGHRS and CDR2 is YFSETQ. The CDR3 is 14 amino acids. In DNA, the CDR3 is TGCGCCAGCAGCTTAGGGACCATCCTCAATGAGCAGTTCTTC. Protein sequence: CASSLGTILNEQFF.

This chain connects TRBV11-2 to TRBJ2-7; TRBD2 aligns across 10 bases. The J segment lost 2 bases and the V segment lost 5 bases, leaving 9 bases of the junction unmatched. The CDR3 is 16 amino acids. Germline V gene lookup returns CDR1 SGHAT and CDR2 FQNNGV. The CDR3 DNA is TGTGCCAGCAGCCCCAGCCCTAGCGGGGGAACCTACGAGCAGTACTTC. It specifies CASSPSPSGGTYEQYF.

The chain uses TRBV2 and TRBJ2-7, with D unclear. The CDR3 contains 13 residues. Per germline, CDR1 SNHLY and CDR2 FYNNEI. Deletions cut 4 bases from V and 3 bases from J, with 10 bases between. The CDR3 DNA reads TGTGCCAGCAGTGTGTCGGGCCTCTACGAGCAGTACTTC. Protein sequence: CASSVSGLYEQYF.

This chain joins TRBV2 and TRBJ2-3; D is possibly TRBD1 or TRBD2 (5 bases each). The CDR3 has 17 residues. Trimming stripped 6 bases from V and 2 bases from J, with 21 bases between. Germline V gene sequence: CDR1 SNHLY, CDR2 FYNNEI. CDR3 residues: CASSPGALLSTTDTQYF. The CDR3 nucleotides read TGTGCCAGCAGCCCCGGGGCTCTACTTTCTACCACAGATACGCAGTATTTT.

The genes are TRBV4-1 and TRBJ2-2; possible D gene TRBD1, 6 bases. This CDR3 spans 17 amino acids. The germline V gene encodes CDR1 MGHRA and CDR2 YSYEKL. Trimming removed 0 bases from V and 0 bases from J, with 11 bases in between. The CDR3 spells CASSQEGRGANTGELFF. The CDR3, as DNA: TGCGCCAGCAGCCAAGAGGGCAGGGGAGCGAACACCGGGGAGCTGTTTTTT.

The CDR3 loop is CASSPVASTDTQYF. CDR3 DNA: TGTGCCAGCAGCCCAGTAGCCAGCACAGATACGCAGTATTTT. The chain links TRBV7-7 to TRBJ2-3; D is unresolved. Between the trimmed V and J ends, which lost 5 bases and 0 bases, there was a span of 9 bases. This CDR3 region has 14 residues. The V gene's germline CDR1 is SSHAT and CDR2 FNYEAQ (reference sequence).

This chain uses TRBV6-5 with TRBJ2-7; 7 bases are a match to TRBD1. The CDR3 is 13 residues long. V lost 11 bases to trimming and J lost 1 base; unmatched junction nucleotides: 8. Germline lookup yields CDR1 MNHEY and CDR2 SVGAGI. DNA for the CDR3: TGTGCCTCTGGACAGGACGTATCCTACGAGCAGTACTTC. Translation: CASGQDVSYEQYF.

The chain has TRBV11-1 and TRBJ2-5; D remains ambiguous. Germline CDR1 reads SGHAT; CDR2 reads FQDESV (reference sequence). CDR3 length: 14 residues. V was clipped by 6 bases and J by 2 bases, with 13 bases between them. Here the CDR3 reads CASSNNVGQETQYF. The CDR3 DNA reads TGTGCCAGCAGTAATAATGTGGGGCAAGAGACCCAGTACTTC.

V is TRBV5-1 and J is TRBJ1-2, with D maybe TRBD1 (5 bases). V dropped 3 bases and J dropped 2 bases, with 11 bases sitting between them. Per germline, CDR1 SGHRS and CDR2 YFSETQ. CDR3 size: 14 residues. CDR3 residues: CASSSGTANYGYTF. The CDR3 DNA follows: TGCGCCAGCAGCTCCGGGACCGCAAACTATGGCTACACCTTC.

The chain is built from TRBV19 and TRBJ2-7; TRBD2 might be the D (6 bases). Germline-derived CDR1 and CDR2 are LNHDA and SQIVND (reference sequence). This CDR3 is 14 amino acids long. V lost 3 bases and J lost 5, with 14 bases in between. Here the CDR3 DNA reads TGTGCCAGTAGTATGGGAGGAGGGGCAAACGAGCAGTACTTC. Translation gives CASSMGGGANEQYF.